This is a list of T cell receptor beta chains from one sample in a study of CD8+ T cells in alopecia areata. Repertoires were generated with immunoSEQ multiplex PCR, while TCRdb's copy carries only in-frame clones and drops some. The sample gives about 220,000 clones, more than 45% of which show up once; 1.6% is in the top ten. This specimen consisted of CD4+ T cells sorted from blood, obtained at week 4, from a patient treated with tofacitinib. These receptors were taken from a human donor with alopecia areata. Each CDR3 is given with its conserved first and last residue. A D gene is named only where the DNA matches it firmly. A row's size may be missing; if present it is once, few, many or a size class.

clone_size,j_call,d_call,v_call,cdr3_aa,cdr3_nt
-,TRBJ1-1,-,TRBV19,CASSIGPQGPEAFF,TGTGCCAGTAGTATAGGTCCCCAGGGCCCTGAAGCTTTCTTT
-,TRBJ1-1,-,TRBV30,CAWRYGSMNTEAFF,TGTGCCTGGAGATATGGCAGCATGAACACTGAAGCTTTCTTT
-,TRBJ1-1,-,TRBV9,CASSVGIGTHTEAFF,TGTGCCAGCAGCGTAGGCATAGGGACCCACACTGAAGCTTTCTTT
-,TRBJ2-7,-,TRBV6-5,CASNRDMDSYEQYF,TGTGCCAGTAACAGGGACATGGACTCCTACGAGCAGTACTTC
-,TRBJ2-7,-,TRBV29-1,CSVVGTKKYEQYF,TGCAGCGTTGTCGGGACAAAAAAGTACGAGCAGTACTTC
-,TRBJ2-5,-,TRBV19,CASSGQVQETQYF,TGTGCCAGTAGCGGCCAGGTACAAGAGACCCAGTACTTC
many,TRBJ2-1,TRBD2,TRBV6-4,CASSDSGLAEQFF,TGTGCCAGCAGTGACTCGGGACTAGCGGAGCAGTTCTTC
-,TRBJ2-1,TRBD1,TRBV5-1,CASSSPRDRFF,TGCGCCAGCAGCTCACCTCGGGACAGGTTCTTC
once,TRBJ1-1,-,TRBV29-1,CSVLTTWGTEAFF,TGCAGCGTTCTCACGACATGGGGCACTGAAGCTTTCTTT
few,TRBJ1-5,TRBD1,TRBV2,CASSEGQGNQPQHF,TGTGCCAGCAGTGAAGGACAGGGAAATCAGCCCCAGCATTTT
once,TRBJ2-7,-,TRBV6-6,CASSFQGLDEQYF,TGTGCCAGCAGTTTTCAGGGGCTAGACGAGCAGTACTTC
-,TRBJ2-5,-,TRBV7-2,CASSPRQLVTETQYF,TGTGCCAGCAGCCCACGGCAACTAGTGACGGAGACCCAGTACTTC
-,TRBJ2-5,-,TRBV6-5,CASSWRGGTQYF,TGTGCCAGCAGTTGGAGGGGTGGGACCCAGTACTTC
few,TRBJ2-2,-,TRBV7-2,CASSRLNTGELFF,TGTGCCAGCAGCCGATTGAACACCGGGGAGCTGTTTTTT
-,TRBJ2-4,-,TRBV29-1,CSVEGPGASKNIQYF,TGCAGCGTTGAAGGTCCGGGGGCATCCAAAAACATTCAGTACTTC
-,TRBJ1-1,-,TRBV7-2,CASSPIGQPNTEAFF,TGTGCCAGCAGCCCAATTGGACAGCCGAACACTGAAGCTTTCTTT
-,TRBJ2-7,-,TRBV7-8,CASSSPGALSYEQYF,TGTGCCAGCAGCTCTCCAGGGGCCCTCTCCTACGAGCAGTACTTC
-,TRBJ1-6,TRBD1,TRBV5-6,CASSFGTGTSNSPLHF,TGTGCCAGCAGCTTCGGGACAGGGACCAGTAATTCACCCCTCCACTTT
once,TRBJ1-1,TRBD1,TRBV2,CASRPGQGIDAEAFF,TGTGCCAGCAGACCGGGACAGGGGATAGACGCTGAAGCTTTCTTT
-,TRBJ2-7,TRBD1,TRBV19,CASRSGQGAYEQYF,TGTGCCAGTAGATCCGGACAGGGTGCCTACGAGCAGTACTTC
-,TRBJ1-5,-,TRBV5-6,CASSLRGAGNQPQHF,TGTGCCAGCAGCCTCAGGGGCGCGGGCAATCAGCCCCAGCATTTT
-,TRBJ2-5,-,TRBV7-2,CASSPKETQYF,TGTGCCAGCAGCCCGAAAGAGACCCAGTACTTC
-,TRBJ2-5,-,TRBV7-6,CASSFDTQETQYF,TGTGCCAGCAGCTTCGACACCCAAGAGACCCAGTACTTC
-,TRBJ2-7,TRBD2,TRBV6-6,CASRRLAGYEQYF,TGTGCCAGCAGAAGACTAGCGGGCTACGAGCAGTACTTC
-,TRBJ2-7,-,TRBV18,CASSPGATSYEQYF,TGTGCCAGCTCACCGGGGGCAACCTCCTACGAGCAGTACTTC
-,TRBJ2-4,TRBD1,TRBV5-1,CASSESPGQGIQYF,TGCGCCAGCAGCGAGTCCCCGGGACAGGGCATTCAGTACTTC
-,TRBJ2-1,-,TRBV7-6,CASSLARGGSYNEQFF,TGTGCCAGCAGCTTAGCTCGAGGGGGCTCCTACAATGAGCAGTTCTTC
few,TRBJ2-3,-,TRBV5-1,CASSQSTDTQYF,TGCGCCAGCAGCCAAAGCACAGATACGCAGTATTTT
-,TRBJ1-6,-,TRBV5-1,CASSLGKGNNSPLHF,TGCGCCAGCAGCTTGGGCAAGGGGAATAATTCACCCCTCCACTTT
-,TRBJ2-1,TRBD2,TRBV4-2,CASSPMLAGGPGNEQFF,TGTGCCAGCAGCCCAATGCTAGCGGGGGGGCCGGGGAATGAGCAGTTCTTC
-,TRBJ1-4,TRBD1,TRBV29-1,CSALGQPNEKLFF,TGCAGCGCCCTGGGACAGCCTAATGAAAAACTGTTTTTT
once,TRBJ2-4,-,TRBV7-2,CASSLGPLATLQYF,TGTGCCAGCAGCTTAGGGCCCTTGGCCACCCTTCAGTACTTC
-,TRBJ2-7,-,TRBV30,CAWSSSGYEQYF,TGTGCCTGGAGTTCCAGCGGCTACGAGCAGTACTTC
-,TRBJ1-2,-,TRBV29-1,CSVGNIVYGYTF,TGCAGCGTTGGAAACATTGTTTATGGCTACACCTTC
-,TRBJ1-6,-,TRBV18,CASSMDTRESPLHF,TGTGCCAGCTCAATGGACACACGGGAGTCACCCCTCCACTTT
-,TRBJ1-5,TRBD1,TRBV30,CAWGRPGTGNQPQHF,TGTGCCTGGGGCCGTCCCGGGACAGGGAATCAGCCCCAGCATTTT
-,TRBJ2-2,TRBD2,TRBV7-9,CASRPGLAGSVELFF,TGTGCCAGCAGGCCGGGACTAGCTGGTTCCGTGGAGCTGTTTTTT
-,TRBJ2-7,-,TRBV30,CAWSIATGVGEQYF,TGTGCCTGGAGTATCGCGACAGGAGTTGGCGAGCAGTACTTC
-,TRBJ1-6,TRBD1,TRBV6-5,CASSYGQVNSPLHF,TGTGCCAGCAGTTACGGACAGGTTAATTCACCCCTCCACTTT
few,TRBJ1-4,-,TRBV7-2,CASSSLGEKLFF,TGTGCCAGCAGCTCGTTAGGGGAAAAACTGTTTTTT
-,TRBJ1-2,-,TRBV30,CAWRQGQVLYGYTF,TGTGCCTGGAGACAGGGTCAAGTGTTGTATGGCTACACCTTC
few,TRBJ2-4,-,TRBV11-2,CASSPAQVLAKNIQYF,TGTGCCAGCAGCCCAGCACAGGTTTTAGCCAAAAACATTCAGTACTTC
-,TRBJ2-6,TRBD2,TRBV14,CASSPGGSTGANVLTF,TGTGCCAGCAGCCCGGGGGGAAGTACTGGGGCCAACGTCCTGACTTTC
-,TRBJ1-1,-,TRBV5-1,CASSSQGGNTEAFF,TGCGCCAGCAGCTCGCAGGGAGGAAACACTGAAGCTTTCTTT
-,TRBJ1-1,-,TRBV12-5,CASAVNTEAFF,TGTGCTAGTGCAGTGAACACTGAAGCTTTCTTT
-,TRBJ1-2,-,TRBV5-1,CASSLDVGTYGYTF,TGCGCCAGCAGCTTGGATGTAGGGACCTATGGCTACACCTTC
-,TRBJ2-1,TRBD1,TRBV27,CASSPGTGFYNEQFF,TGTGCCAGCAGCCCTGGGACAGGGTTTTACAATGAGCAGTTCTTC
-,TRBJ1-5,-,TRBV4-1,CASSQVGLYQPQHF,TGCGCCAGCAGCCAAGTAGGCCTCTATCAGCCCCAGCATTTT